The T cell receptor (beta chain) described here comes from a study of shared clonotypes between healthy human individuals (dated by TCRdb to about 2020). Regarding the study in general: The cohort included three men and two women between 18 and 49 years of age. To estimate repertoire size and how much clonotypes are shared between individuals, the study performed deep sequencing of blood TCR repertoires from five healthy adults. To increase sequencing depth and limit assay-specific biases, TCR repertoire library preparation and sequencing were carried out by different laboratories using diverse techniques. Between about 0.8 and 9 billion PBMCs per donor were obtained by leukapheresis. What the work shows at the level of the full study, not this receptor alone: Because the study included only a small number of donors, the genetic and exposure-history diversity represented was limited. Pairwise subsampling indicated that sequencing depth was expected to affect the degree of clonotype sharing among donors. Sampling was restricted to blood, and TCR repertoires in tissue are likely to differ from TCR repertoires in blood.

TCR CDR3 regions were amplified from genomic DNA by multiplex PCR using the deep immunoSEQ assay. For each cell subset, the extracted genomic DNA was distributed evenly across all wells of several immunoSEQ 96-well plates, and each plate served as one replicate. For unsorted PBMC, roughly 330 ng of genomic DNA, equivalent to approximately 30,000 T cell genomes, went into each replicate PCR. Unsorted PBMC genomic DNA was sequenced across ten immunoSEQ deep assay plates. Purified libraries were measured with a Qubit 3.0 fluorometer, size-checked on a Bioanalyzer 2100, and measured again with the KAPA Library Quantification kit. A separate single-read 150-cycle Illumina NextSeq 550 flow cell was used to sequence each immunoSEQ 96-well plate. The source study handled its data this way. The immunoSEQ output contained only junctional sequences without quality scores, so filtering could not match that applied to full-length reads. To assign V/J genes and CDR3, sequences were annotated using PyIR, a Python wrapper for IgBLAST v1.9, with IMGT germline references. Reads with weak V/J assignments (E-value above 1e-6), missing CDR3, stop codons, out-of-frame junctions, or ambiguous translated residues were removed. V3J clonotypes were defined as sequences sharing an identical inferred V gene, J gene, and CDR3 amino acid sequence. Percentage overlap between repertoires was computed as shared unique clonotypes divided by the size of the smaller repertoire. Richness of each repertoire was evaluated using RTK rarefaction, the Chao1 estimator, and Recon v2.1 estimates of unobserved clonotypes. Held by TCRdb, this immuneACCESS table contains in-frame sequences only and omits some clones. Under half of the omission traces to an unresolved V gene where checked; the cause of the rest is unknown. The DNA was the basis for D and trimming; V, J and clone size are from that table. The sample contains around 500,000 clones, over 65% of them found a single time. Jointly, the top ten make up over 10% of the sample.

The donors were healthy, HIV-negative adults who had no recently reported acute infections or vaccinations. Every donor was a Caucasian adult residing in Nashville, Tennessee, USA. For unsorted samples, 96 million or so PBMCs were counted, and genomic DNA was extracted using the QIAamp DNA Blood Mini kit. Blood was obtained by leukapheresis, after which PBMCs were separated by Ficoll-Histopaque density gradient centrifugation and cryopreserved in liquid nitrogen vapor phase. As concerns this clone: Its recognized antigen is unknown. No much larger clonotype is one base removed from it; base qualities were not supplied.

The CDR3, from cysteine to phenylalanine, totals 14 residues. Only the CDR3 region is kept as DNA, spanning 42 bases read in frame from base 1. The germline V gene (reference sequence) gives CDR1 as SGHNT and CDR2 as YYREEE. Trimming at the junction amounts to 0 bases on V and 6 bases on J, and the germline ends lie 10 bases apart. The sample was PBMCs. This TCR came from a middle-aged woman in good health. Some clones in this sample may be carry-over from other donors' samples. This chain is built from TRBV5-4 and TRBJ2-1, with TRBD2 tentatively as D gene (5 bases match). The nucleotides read TGTGCCAGCAGCTTGGGGAGGCCCCCCAATGAGCAGTTCTTC. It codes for CASSLGRPPNEQFF.